This T cell receptor beta chain originates from a study of blood T cell repertoires in COVID-19. The overall study: Samples of COVID-19 (acute and convalescent) were obtained from the United States, Italy and Spain. Nucleic acid was either cDNA or gDNA, and it came from T cells, B-cell-depleted T cells, or PBMCs.

As handled by the study authors: Reference gene primer amplification gave estimated nucleated cell counts. Generated by immunoSEQ multiplex PCR, the TCRdb table keeps only in-frame clones and is missing some. D and trimming were read from the DNA, whereas the V and J calls and clone size are those reported in that table. The table includes about 270,000 clones, approximately 90% detected once. This clone turned up a few times. Source material: peripheral blood. The receptor's source is a man aged 60 to 69 who had recovered from COVID-19.

The CDR3: CASRQGQAPSGSQYF. Written as DNA, the CDR3 is TGTGCCAGCAGGCAGGGACAAGCGCCCTCGGGTTCTCAGTACTTC. The J gene is TRBJ2-5, the V gene TRBV5-6, with a tentative D call TRBD1 (6 bases). V gave up 5 bases and J gave up 11 bases, with 25 bases separating them. This CDR3 contains 15 residues. Germline V gives CDR1 SGHDT, CDR2 YYEEEE.